Each of the 31 T cell receptor beta chains below was sequenced from the same sample in a study of radiotherapy plus CTLA-4 blockade in lung cancer. Using immunoSEQ multiplex PCR, the repertoire was profiled, and TCRdb retains in-frame clones only, with some absent. The repertoire consists of about 68,000 clones, with approximately 79% occurring once and the leading ten covering under 10%. This sample comprised peripheral blood, obtained from a patient treated with radiotherapy plus ipilimumab. The receptors stem from a human donor with non-small cell lung cancer who had a complete response to radiotherapy plus ipilimumab.

The chain employs TRBV15 and TRBJ1-4, with a tentative D call TRBD1 (5 bases). The CDR3 extends over 16 amino acids. Germline loops: CDR1 LNHNV, CDR2 YYDKDF (reference sequence). The V end lost 2 bases, the J end lost 8 bases, and 18 bases lay between the germline ends. The CDR3 region is CATSRHSGEGGEKLFF. The CDR3 DNA follows: TGTGCCACCAGCAGACACTCGGGGGAAGGAGGGGAAAAACTGTTTTTT. The full variable domain, with the rest looked up from reference TRBV15 and TRBJ1-4, is DAMVIQNPRYQVTQFGKPVTLSCSQTLNHNVMYWYQQKSSQAPKLLFHYYDKDFNNEADTPDNFQSRRPNTSFCFLDIRSPGLGDTAMYLCATSRHSGEGGEKLFFGSGTQLSVL.

Only a few counts were recorded for this clone. V and J are TRBV11-3 and TRBJ2-1; 13 nucleotides align to TRBD2. This CDR3 has 18 amino acids. V trimming: 4 bases; J trimming: 8 bases; junction bases outside the gene matches: 14. The germline V gene encodes CDR1 SGHNT and CDR2 YENEEA. The chain's CDR3 is CASSSREGLAGVSHEQFF. The CDR3 DNA sequence: TGTGCCAGCAGCTCCCGCGAAGGACTAGCGGGAGTCTCACATGAGCAGTTCTTC.

The chain couples TRBV30 to TRBJ1-1; 7 positions match TRBD1. The CDR3 spans 13 residues. V trimming: 5 bases; J trimming: 7 bases; junction bases outside the gene matches: 10. Germline assignment: CDR1 GTSNPN and CDR2 SVGIG (reference sequence). CDR3 in DNA: TGTGCCTGGGGAAGACAGGGAATGGGTGAAGCTTTCTTT. This sequence encodes CAWGRQGMGEAFF.

The chain joins TRBV29-1 to TRBJ1-1; no clear D. The V end lost 1 base, the J end lost 5 bases, and 14 bases lay between the germline ends. This CDR3 has 14 residues. Germline V gene sequence: CDR1 SQVTM, CDR2 ANQGSEA. The DNA of the CDR3 is TGCAGCGTTGAAGGGAGGGTAAGGAGGACTGAAGCTTTCTTT. As protein: CSVEGRVRRTEAFF.

This clone appeared a single time. CDR3 loop: CASNGGPGDTQYF. DNA of the CDR3: TGTGCCAGCAATGGGGGGCCCGGAGATACGCAGTATTTT. This rearrangement joins TRBV6-1 to TRBJ2-3; D tentatively reads TRBD1 or TRBD2 (6 bases each). The CDR3 is 13 amino acids. V shed 7 bases and J shed 5 bases, with 13 bases lying between them. Germline assignment: CDR1 MNHNS and CDR2 SASEGT.

The rearrangement joins TRBV11-2 to TRBJ2-2, with a weak D call TRBD1 (5 bases). Between the trimmed V and J ends, which lost 5 bases and 2 bases, there was a span of 12 bases. CDR3 length: 15 residues. From germline, CDR1 is SGHAT and CDR2 FQNNGV. CDR3 residues: CASSLVGENTGELFF. In DNA, the CDR3 is TGTGCCAGCAGCCTAGTAGGGGAAAACACCGGGGAGCTGTTTTTT.

This clone was recorded a few times. The chain is built from TRBV18 and TRBJ1-5; 7 bases are a match to TRBD1. This CDR3 region has 15 residues. V dropped 3 bases and J dropped 2; count of bases not matched to a gene: 4. In germline, CDR1 is KGHSH, CDR2 LQKENI. The CDR3 region has the DNA TGTGCCAGCTCACCGACAGGGAGCGGCAATCAGCCCCAGCATTTT. Protein sequence: CASSPTGSGNQPQHF.

The chain links TRBV5-1 to TRBJ2-2, with D perhaps matching TRBD2 (6 bases). The CDR3 runs 16 residues. Germline V gene sequence: CDR1 SGHRS, CDR2 YFSETQ. V was pared by 4 bases and J by 4 bases, with 17 bases between. CDR3 in DNA: TGCGCCAGCAGCCGGGGTCTGGGTAGCGGCACCGGGGAGCTGTTTTTT. This codes for CASSRGLGSGTGELFF.

This clone was observed a single time. The chain employs TRBV2 and TRBJ1-1; D ambiguous. V was shortened by 4 bases and J by 1 base, with 4 bases between the two germline ends. The CDR3 length is 12 residues. Germline CDR1 reads SNHLY; CDR2 reads FYNNEI. The CDR3 nucleotides are TGTGCCAGCAGTGGGTGGAACACTGAAGCTTTCTTT. This gives the protein CASSGWNTEAFF.

This sequence joins TRBV18 and TRBJ2-2; the D is unclear. The CDR3 runs to 13 residues. V lost 2 bases, J lost 4 bases, and 5 bases lay in between. Germline CDR1 reads KGHSH; CDR2 reads LQKENI. CDR3 region: CASSPGLTGELFF. The CDR3, as DNA: TGTGCCAGCTCACCAGGGCTCACCGGGGAGCTGTTTTTT. The variable domain in full, completed from reference TRBV18 and TRBJ2-2, reads NAGVMQNPRHLVRRRGQEARLRCSPMKGHSHVYWYRQLPEEGLKFMVYLQKENIIDESGMPKERFSAEFPKEGPSILRIQQVVRGDSAAYFCASSPGLTGELFFGEGSRLTVL.

This chain's CDR3 is CASGWGGAETQYF. The CDR3 nucleotides read TGTGCTAGTGGTTGGGGGGGGGCTGAGACCCAGTACTTC. The gene calls are TRBV12-5 and TRBJ2-5, with a tentative D call TRBD2 (7 bases). V gave up 4 bases and J gave up 5 bases, with 11 bases separating them. CDR1 is LGHNT, CDR2 FRNRAP, per germline. The CDR3 length is 13 residues.

The chain has TRBV19 and TRBJ1-2; a weak D match, TRBD1 (5 bases). Germline CDR1 reads LNHDA; CDR2 reads SQIVND (reference sequence). The CDR3 covers 13 residues. V shed 5 bases and J shed 4 bases, with 11 bases lying between them. CDR3: CASSQQDGYGYTF. DNA for the CDR3: TGTGCCAGTAGTCAACAGGATGGCTATGGCTACACCTTC.

For the CDR3, the DNA is TGTGCCAGCAGCGTTTTTAGCGGGAGCAATAATGAGCAGTTCTTC. It yields the protein CASSVFSGSNNEQFF. The chain combines TRBV9 with TRBJ2-1, with 9 nucleotides matching TRBD2. Looked up from germline, CDR1 is SGDLS and CDR2 is YYNGEE. This CDR3 spans 15 amino acids. V shed 2 bases, J shed 7 bases, and the junction held 7 bases outside the gene matches.

The chain carries TRBV29-1 and TRBJ2-1, with D perhaps given as TRBD1 or TRBD2 (7 bases each). Trimming pared 4 bases from V and 8 bases from J, leaving 15 bases between. The CDR3 runs 13 residues. Germline V gene lookup returns CDR1 SQVTM and CDR2 ANQGSEA. Written as DNA, the CDR3 is TGCAGCGTTGCCCCAGGGGGGGGCTATGAGCAGTTCTTC. As protein: CSVAPGGGYEQFF.

The genes are TRBV7-9 and TRBJ1-1, with D possibly matching TRBD1 (6 bases). CDR1 SEHNR and CDR2 FQNEAQ come from the germline V gene (reference sequence). Trimming shortened V by 1 base and J by 3 bases, and 9 bases separated the two germline ends. The CDR3 loop spans 14 amino acids. The CDR3 sequence is CASSLEQGDTEAFF. The CDR3 DNA reads TGTGCCAGCAGCTTAGAACAGGGAGACACTGAAGCTTTCTTT. The full variable domain, its missing parts supplied by reference TRBV7-9 and TRBJ1-1, is DTGVSQNPRHKITKRGQNVTFRCDPISEHNRLYWYRQTLGQGPEFLTYFQNEAQLEKSRLLSDRFSAERPKGSFSTLEIQRTEQGDSAMYLCASSLEQGDTEAFFGQGTRLTVV.

The V call is TRBV2, the J call TRBJ2-1; D possibly corresponds to TRBD2 (5 bases). Germline CDR1 reads SNHLY; CDR2 reads FYNNEI. This CDR3 is built from 15 residues. V was clipped by 3 bases and J by 7 bases, with 16 bases between them. CDR3 residues: CASSERALRANEQFF. CDR3 nucleotides: TGTGCCAGCAGTGAGAGGGCATTAAGAGCGAATGAGCAGTTCTTC.

The CDR3: CASSESRAGANVLTF. The CDR3 nucleotides are TGCGCCAGCAGTGAGTCGAGGGCTGGGGCCAACGTCCTGACTTTC. The chain recombines TRBV10-1 with TRBJ2-6; TRBD2 might be the D (5 bases). Germline CDR1 WNHNN, CDR2 SYGVQD (reference sequence). The CDR3 is 15 amino acids. Trimming removed 0 bases at V and 2 bases at J, with 5 bases between.

This clone was picked up one time. The chain is built from TRBV6-1 and TRBJ2-7, with 8 bases identical to TRBD1. Germline V lookup: CDR1 MNHNS, CDR2 SASEGT. The CDR3 is 15 amino acids. Trimming took 0 bases from V and 4 from J; bases not matched to a gene: 5. Here the CDR3 reads CASSEAGTGTYEQYF. The CDR3 coding sequence is TGTGCCAGCAGTGAAGCCGGGACAGGAACATACGAGCAGTACTTC.

The V call is TRBV6-1, the J call TRBJ1-3, with a weak D call TRBD1 (6 bases). The ends were cut back, 10 bases at V and 4 bases at J, with 14 bases in the middle. The CDR3 contains 13 residues. Germline V lookup: CDR1 MNHNS, CDR2 SASEGT. CDR3 nucleotides: TGTGCCACCTTACGGACAGAAGGAAACACCATATATTTT. Protein product: CATLRTEGNTIYF.

This clone occurred once. V is TRBV11-3 and J is TRBJ2-3; D is undetermined. V was shortened by 5 bases and J by 6 bases, with 9 bases between the two germline ends. The CDR3 loop spans 12 amino acids. Germline values: CDR1 SGHNT, CDR2 YENEEA. As DNA, the CDR3 is TGTGCCAGCAGCCAAGGAGTGGATACGCAGTATTTT. Protein sequence: CASSQGVDTQYF.

This sequence joins TRBV7-2 and TRBJ2-3; D might be TRBD2 (5 bases). The V gene's germline CDR1 is SGHTA and CDR2 FQGNSA. This CDR3 contains 14 residues. Trimming removed 1 base at V and 1 base at J, with 6 bases between. CDR3 sequence reads: CASSLGAGTDTQYF. The DNA of the CDR3 is TGTGCCAGCAGCTTAGGAGCGGGCACAGATACGCAGTATTTT.

J is TRBJ2-3 and V is TRBV5-1; D uncertain. Trimming took off 5 bases at V and 2 bases at J, with 9 bases between the two ends. Germline values: CDR1 SGHRS, CDR2 YFSETQ. This CDR3 is 13 amino acids long. This chain's CDR3 is CASRPGVTDTQYF. CDR3 coding DNA: TGCGCCAGCAGGCCAGGAGTCACAGATACGCAGTATTTT.

This chain uses TRBV30 with TRBJ2-5, with D maybe TRBD1 (6 bases). Germline V gene lookup returns CDR1 GTSNPN and CDR2 SVGIG (reference sequence). The CDR3 contains 16 residues. The V gene lost 0 bases and the J gene lost 2 bases, with 16 bases spanning the gap. CDR3 region: CAWSVEWTDQQETQYF. The CDR3 region has the DNA TGTGCCTGGAGTGTAGAATGGACAGATCAACAAGAGACCCAGTACTTC.

The chain uses TRBV7-2 and TRBJ1-2; D uncertain. CDR1 is SGHTA, CDR2 FQGNSA, per germline. The CDR3 loop spans 14 amino acids. Trimming left V 1 base short and J 7 bases short, with 13 bases between. CDR3 DNA: TGTGCCAGCAGCTTAGACTTGGATCTCATTGGCTACACCTTC. The encoded protein is CASSLDLDLIGYTF. Combining the CDR3 with reference TRBV7-2 and TRBJ1-2 gives the whole variable domain GAGVSQSPSNKVTEKGKDVELRCDPISGHTALYWYRQSLGQGLEFLIYFQGNSAPDKSGLPSDRFSAERTGGSVSTLTIQRTQQEDSAVYLCASSLDLDLIGYTFGSGTRLTVV.

V and J are TRBV10-2 and TRBJ1-2; TRBD1 agrees at 9 bases. V dropped 0 bases and J dropped 4; count of bases not matched to a gene: 6. The germline CDR1 and CDR2 sequences are WSHSY and SAAADI. The CDR3 is 16 residues long. The CDR3 nucleotides are TGCGCCAGCAGTGAGTCGGGCGGGACAGGGACCTATGGCTACACCTTC. Translated, it gives CASSESGGTGTYGYTF.

The chain links TRBV9 to TRBJ1-1; D is perhaps TRBD1 (6 bases). Trimming removed 4 bases at V and 0 bases at J, with 16 bases between. Germline loops: CDR1 SGDLS, CDR2 YYNGEE. CDR3 length: 16 residues. The CDR3 DNA is TGTGCCAGCAGCTCCCCAGTGGGGGGCCTGAACACTGAAGCTTTCTTT. It codes for CASSSPVGGLNTEAFF.

V usage is TRBV14 and J usage is TRBJ1-2, with D possibly being TRBD1 (6 bases). Germline V gene data show CDR1 as SGHDN and CDR2 as FVKESK. The length of the CDR3 is 19 residues. Trimming stripped 2 bases from V and 1 base from J, with 23 bases between. The DNA of the CDR3 is TGTGCCAGCAGCCAATCCCGCGACAGCACAAAGGGGGTTAACTATGGCTACACCTTC. Translating it yields CASSQSRDSTKGVNYGYTF.

The chain employs TRBV19 and TRBJ1-5; 7 nucleotides line up with TRBD1. The CDR3 is made up of 14 amino acids. The V gene end was trimmed by 4 bases and the J gene end by 4 bases; junction bases not matched to a gene: 4. The germline V gene encodes CDR1 LNHDA and CDR2 SQIVND (reference sequence). CDR3 in amino acids: CASSRTGPNQPQHF. DNA for the CDR3: TGTGCCAGTAGTAGGACAGGACCTAATCAGCCCCAGCATTTT.

This clone was counted only a few times. Written as DNA, the CDR3 is TGTGCCAGCAGCTCGTGGGGACAGGGGGCCGGACAGCCCCAGCATTTT. It is translated as CASSSWGQGAGQPQHF. The chain carries TRBV7-9 and TRBJ1-5, with 12 bases lining up with TRBD1. Germline V lookup: CDR1 SEHNR, CDR2 FQNEAQ (reference sequence). Losses at the gene ends were 4 bases for V and 7 bases for J; bases not matched to a gene: 8. This CDR3 is built from 16 residues.

The chain links TRBV6-1 to TRBJ2-5; D perhaps matches TRBD2 (6 bases). Germline CDR1 and CDR2: MNHNS and SASEGT. CDR3 length: 13 amino acids. V was cut by 3 bases and J by 5 bases, with 10 bases left in between. As DNA, the CDR3 is TGTGCCAGCAGTGAGTACGGGGGTGAGACCCAGTACTTC. Its protein is CASSEYGGETQYF.

J is TRBJ2-2 and V is TRBV6-5; either TRBD1 or TRBD2 may supply D (5 bases each). CDR1 MNHEY and CDR2 SVGAGI come from the germline V gene. The CDR3 runs 16 residues. Trimming removed 0 bases at V and 0 bases at J, with 8 bases between. CDR3: CASSYSRGANTGELFF. DNA for the CDR3: TGTGCCAGCAGTTACTCGAGGGGAGCGAACACCGGGGAGCTGTTTTTT.